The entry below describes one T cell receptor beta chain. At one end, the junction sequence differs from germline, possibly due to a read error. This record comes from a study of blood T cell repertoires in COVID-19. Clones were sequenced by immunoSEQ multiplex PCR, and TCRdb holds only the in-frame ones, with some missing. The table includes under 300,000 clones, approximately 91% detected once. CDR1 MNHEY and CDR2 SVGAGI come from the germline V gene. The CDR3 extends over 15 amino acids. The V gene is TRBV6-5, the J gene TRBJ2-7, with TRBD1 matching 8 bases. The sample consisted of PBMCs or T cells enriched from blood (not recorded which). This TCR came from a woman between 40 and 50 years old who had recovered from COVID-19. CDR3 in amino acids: CASSTWTGSSNEQYF. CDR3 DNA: TGTGCCAGCAGTACCTGGACAGGGTCCTCCAACGAGCAGTACTTC.